Listed below are T cell receptor beta chains from one sample, sequenced in a study of blood T cell repertoires in COVID-19. The protocol was immunoSEQ multiplex PCR, while the TCRdb copy is restricted to in-frame clones and leaves out a portion. The repertoire has about 56,000 clones, 89% of them found once; the top ten carry roughly 20%. The sequenced sample consisted of peripheral blood. These TCRs come from a human donor in a cohort sampled during active COVID-19. CDR3s include the opening cysteine and the closing phenylalanine or tryptophan. A D gene is named only where the DNA matches it firmly. Not all rows give a size; the values are once, few, many and, for expanded clones, a class.

J: TRBJ2-2; V: TRBV18; size: .; D: TRBD1; CDR3: CASSPDRATGELFF; DNA: TGTGCCAGCTCCCCGGACAGGGCTACCGGGGAGCTGTTTTTT
J: TRBJ2-7; V: TRBV19; size: .; D: TRBD1; CDR3: CASSMVPRQQGYPYEQYF; DNA: TGTGCCAGTAGTATGGTTCCGAGGCAACAGGGGTACCCCTACGAGCAGTACTTC
J: TRBJ1-2; V: TRBV18; size: .; D: TRBD1; CDR3: CASSPPGQGTSYGYTF; DNA: TGTGCCAGCTCACCACCCGGACAGGGAACCTCCTATGGCTACACCTTC
J: TRBJ2-5; V: TRBV2; size: .; D: TRBD2; CDR3: CASRRGGETQYF; DNA: TGTGCCAGCAGGCGGGGGGGGGAGACCCAGTACTTC
J: TRBJ1-4; V: TRBV6-2/TRBV6-3; size: once; D: TRBD1; CDR3: CASSYGQGASEKLFF; DNA: TGTGCCAGCAGTTACGGACAGGGGGCTAGTGAAAAACTGTTTTTT
J: TRBJ2-5; V: TRBV29-1; size: .; D: TRBD1; CDR3: CSAQGVWYQETQYF; DNA: TGCAGCGCTCAGGGGGTTTGGTACCAAGAGACCCAGTACTTC
J: TRBJ1-4; V: TRBV19; size: .; D: .; CDR3: CASSSGQRLLEKLFF; DNA: TGTGCCAGTAGTTCTGGACAGAGACTATTAGAAAAACTGTTTTTT
J: TRBJ1-2; V: TRBV23-1; size: .; D: .; CDR3: CASRERAVYGYTF; DNA: TGCGCCAGCAGAGAAAGAGCTGTCTATGGCTACACCTTC
J: TRBJ1-6; V: TRBV20-1; size: few; D: .; CDR3: CSASGLRGNSPLHF; DNA: TGCAGTGCTAGTGGTCTCAGGGGTAATTCACCCCTCCACTTT
J: TRBJ2-3; V: TRBV7-9; size: .; D: TRBD1; CDR3: CASSYRNRDRGTDTQYF; DNA: TGTGCCAGCAGCTACAGAAACCGGGACAGGGGAACAGATACGCAGTATTTT